This T cell receptor beta chain was obtained from a study of blood T cells in healthy people across ages. Concerning this clonotype itself: Its antigen is still unknown.

A second roughly 7 to 12 cycle PCR used barcoded and J-beta primers. Each single sample gave us at least 2.5 million CDR3-containing paired-end reads. TCRdb called the 5' RACE reads again in MiXCR, with one record for every CDR3 protein. The sample holds hundreds of thousands of distinct CDR3 sequences, roughly 64% seen once. Looked up from germline, CDR1 is SGHTA and CDR2 is FQGNSA. There are 15 residues in the CDR3. With V trimmed by 5 bases and J by 4 bases, 9 bases remained unmatched. Study-wide points: With naive T cell percentage, TCR beta diversity showed a strong correlation. Nothing was known about donor CMV status, and this possibly confounded expanded clonotype changes.

Sequencing was carried out using blood. The genes are TRBV7-2 and TRBJ1-2; TRBD1 agrees at 8 bases. The source is a man aged 25-45 years in good health. The CDR3 sequence: CASSPRTGPVYGYTF. Written as DNA, the CDR3 is TGTGCCAGCAGCCCGCGGACAGGGCCAGTCTATGGCTACACCTTC.